The present T cell receptor beta chain was sequenced within a study of metastatic and nonmetastatic thyroid tumors. Study-wide context: For malignant and benign thyroid patients, tumor or nodule tissue and blood were the sources whose repertoires were compared. Study-level findings and limits: Reports indicated that malignant thyroid tumors showed significantly higher TCR beta diversity than benign nodules did, in blood and tumor.

TCRdb re-analyzed the PCR reads using MiXCR. The data hold 35,000 to 40,000 clones, with about 27% observed a single time. Trimming pared 7 bases from V and 6 bases from J, leaving 11 bases between. The CDR3 consists of 12 residues. Germline lookup yields CDR1 MNHEY and CDR2 SVGEGT. Ahead of thyroid surgery, no patient had received treatment of any kind. Details on this clone: What it binds is unknown.

Source material: blood. The TCR comes from a male donor with papillary thyroid cancer or a benign thyroid nodule (not recorded which). Some clones in this sample may be carry-over from other donors' samples. The chain couples TRBV6-2 or TRBV6-3 to TRBJ2-3; D might be TRBD2 (6 bases). CDR3 nucleotides: TGTGCCAGCAAGACCGGGGGTGATACGCAGTATTTT. Translating it yields CASKTGGDTQYF.